This is a list of T cell receptor beta chains from one sample in a study of blood T cell repertoires in COVID-19. The method was immunoSEQ multiplex PCR; TCRdb's version includes in-frame clones alone and lacks a portion of them. The sample has about 220,000 clones; roughly four fifths are singletons. The material sequenced was PBMCs or T cells enriched from blood (not recorded which). The receptors were sampled from a man aged 40-49 years who had recovered from COVID-19. CDR3s leave out the opening cysteine and the closing phenylalanine or tryptophan.

length	V	CDR3
15	TRBV4-2	ASSQDLDRWSSYEQY
12	TRBV10-3	AISEPDSYQPQH
15	TRBV5-5	ASSLEVDRFIYNEQF
16	TRBV11-2	ASSSHWQGRAYNSPLH
11	TRBV7-2	ASSLNRGPLEF
11	TRBV7-6	ASSVSQGGTIY
11	TRBV10-1	ASSEGTASLRT
12	TRBV6-5	ASRVSGRTYEQY
11	TRBV15	ATGVRRDTEAF
10	TRBV10-3	AISNSNQPQH
14	TRBV14	ASSQELQGLGDGYT
14	TRBV9	ASSAVALATNEKLF
14	TRBV11-2	ASSLAGSRGTHEQY
18	TRBV3-1/TRBV3-2	ASSQGMGQGAYGGTDTQY
10	TRBV5-4	ASSNSRSPLH
14	TRBV24-1	ATSELPAVSYNEQF
10	TRBV19	ASSQKGVRAF
11	TRBV10-3	AIRYGGRDEQY
13	TRBV6-5	ASLGTARYDQPQH
11	TRBV7-3	ASSLGAANEQF
14	TRBV7-2	ASSLRQGASTGELF
12	TRBV5-1	ASSLVLAGAEQY
10	TRBV28	ASNRIGDIQY
10	TRBV11-3	ASSLNYYEQY
13	TRBV24-1	ATSFGGGDTGELF
13	TRBV7-7	ASSSFLGPGNTIY
13	TRBV5-4	ASSLAGQGKNIQY
12	TRBV4-1	ASSRGSPGQPQH
16	TRBV5-1	ASSLGGPGTSSYNEQF
11	TRBV9	ASSVEARGEQY
13	TRBV2	ASSIAGAGANVLT
14	TRBV28	ASSSLAQGRTDTQY
12	TRBV6-5	ASRRGEGNYGYT
14	TRBV7-9	ASSLTAGGSGNTIY
14	TRBV9	ASSVAAGRGVYGYT
12	TRBV7-2	ASSPAGLGQPQH
13	TRBV7-2	ASSLGLAPGNEQF
12	TRBV30	AWSVGGGTDTQY
10	TRBV20-1	SASQGTDTQY
14	TRBV10-3	AISGQKLLSTDTQY
13	TRBV2	ASSELAGALQEQY
12	TRBV29-1	SPSKLAGVYTQY
13	TRBV5-1	ASSFNREINSPLH
12	TRBV5-1	ASSLSGWGDTQY
14	TRBV11-2	ASSLDRLAVAYEQY
14	TRBV3-1/TRBV3-2	ASSQLGAGVGNTIY
13	TRBV9	ASRVDRAAGNTIY
13	TRBV19	ASSILPGVNTEAF
13	TRBV6-5	ASSLKGQGAYGYT
11	TRBV18	ASSSAKGYEQY
17	TRBV7-2	ASSSRLAGGRVGLYEQY
10	TRBV28	ASRGAGYGYT
13	TRBV7-2	ASSLAHRVGSPLH
13	TRBV5-6	ASSLLGSEAYEQY